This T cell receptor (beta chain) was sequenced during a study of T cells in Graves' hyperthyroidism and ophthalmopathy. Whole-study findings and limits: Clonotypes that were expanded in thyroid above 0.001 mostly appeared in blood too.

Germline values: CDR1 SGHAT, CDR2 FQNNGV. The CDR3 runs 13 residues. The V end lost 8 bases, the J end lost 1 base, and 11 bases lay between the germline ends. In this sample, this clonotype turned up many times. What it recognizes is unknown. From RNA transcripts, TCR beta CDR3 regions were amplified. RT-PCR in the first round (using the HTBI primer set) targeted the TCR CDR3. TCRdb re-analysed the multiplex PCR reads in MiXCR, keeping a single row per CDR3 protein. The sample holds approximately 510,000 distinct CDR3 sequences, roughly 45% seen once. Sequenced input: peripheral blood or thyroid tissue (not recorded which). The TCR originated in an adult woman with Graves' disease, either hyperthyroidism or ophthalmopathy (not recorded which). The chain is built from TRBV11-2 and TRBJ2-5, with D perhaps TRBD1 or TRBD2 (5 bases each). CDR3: CASGASSQETQYF. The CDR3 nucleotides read TGTGCCAGCGGGGCTAGCAGCCAAGAGACCCAGTACTTC.